The rows below give T cell receptor beta chains drawn from one sample of a study of blood T cell repertoires in COVID-19. The assay was immunoSEQ multiplex PCR, and TCRdb's table has in-frame clones only and misses some. Among about 150,000 clones listed, over 80% were seen once. Material for sequencing was peripheral blood. All receptors come from a woman aged 60 to 75 with acute or convalescent COVID-19. Each CDR3 is given with its conserved first and last residue. Each record gives: J gene, clone size, D gene, V gene, CDR3 DNA, CDR3 protein. D genes are given only for firm matches. Clone size appears in some rows only: once, few, many, or a class for an expanded clone.

J gene: TRBJ2-7
clone size: -
D gene: TRBD1
V gene: TRBV19
CDR3 DNA: TGTGCCAGTAGTACCAGAGGGACAGGTATCGACGAGCAGTACTTC
CDR3 protein: CASSTRGTGIDEQYF

J gene: TRBJ2-3
clone size: -
D gene: -
V gene: TRBV24-1
CDR3 DNA: TGTGCCACCAGTGACCCCGGGGGTAGGGGGCAGTATTTT
CDR3 protein: CATSDPGGRGQYF

J gene: TRBJ1-2
clone size: -
D gene: TRBD1
V gene: TRBV4-1
CDR3 DNA: TGCGCCAGCAGCCACGGACAGGGGGGTAACTATGGCTACACCTTC
CDR3 protein: CASSHGQGGNYGYTF

J gene: TRBJ2-7
clone size: -
D gene: TRBD1
V gene: TRBV4-1
CDR3 DNA: TGCGCCAGCAGCCAGGGACAGGGGCTTTCCTACGAGCAGTACTTC
CDR3 protein: CASSQGQGLSYEQYF

J gene: TRBJ1-1
clone size: -
D gene: TRBD1
V gene: TRBV28
CDR3 DNA: TGTGCCAGCAGCTTAGGGGGCTGGGCTGAAGCTTTCTTT
CDR3 protein: CASSLGGWAEAFF

J gene: TRBJ1-1
clone size: -
D gene: -
V gene: TRBV9
CDR3 DNA: TGTGCCAGCAGCCCGTCGACACATCCGAACACTGAAGCTTTCTTT
CDR3 protein: CASSPSTHPNTEAFF

J gene: TRBJ2-1
clone size: -
D gene: -
V gene: TRBV5-6
CDR3 DNA: TGTGCCAGCAGCTTCCTTAGCGGAAATGAGCAGTTCTTC
CDR3 protein: CASSFLSGNEQFF

J gene: TRBJ2-2
clone size: -
D gene: TRBD2
V gene: TRBV6-5
CDR3 DNA: TGTGCCAGCAGCCGGGAGGGGGCGAACACCGGGGAGCTGTTTTTT
CDR3 protein: CASSREGANTGELFF

J gene: TRBJ2-1
clone size: -
D gene: -
V gene: TRBV30
CDR3 DNA: TGTGCCTGGTTGGGGCAAGCCGCCAATGAGCAGTTCTTC
CDR3 protein: CAWLGQAANEQFF

J gene: TRBJ2-7
clone size: -
D gene: -
V gene: TRBV6-5
CDR3 DNA: TGTGCCAGCAGGAACAGGGTCAGGCACGAGCAGTACTTC
CDR3 protein: CASRNRVRHEQYF

J gene: TRBJ2-3
clone size: -
D gene: TRBD2
V gene: TRBV5-1
CDR3 DNA: TGCGCCAGCAGCTTGATTAGCGGGGGGGCCCCCAGCACAGATACGCAGTATTTT
CDR3 protein: CASSLISGGAPSTDTQYF

J gene: TRBJ1-5
clone size: few
D gene: TRBD1
V gene: TRBV27
CDR3 DNA: TGTGCCAGCAGGACAGGGAGTCAGCCCCAGCATTTT
CDR3 protein: CASRTGSQPQHF

J gene: TRBJ2-2
clone size: few
D gene: -
V gene: TRBV6-5
CDR3 DNA: TGTGCCAGCAGTCGTCAGGGGACCGGGGAGCTGTTTTTT
CDR3 protein: CASSRQGTGELFF

J gene: TRBJ1-2
clone size: -
D gene: TRBD1
V gene: TRBV7-2
CDR3 DNA: TGTGCCAGCAGCAGGGACAGTCGACGTGGCTACACCTTC
CDR3 protein: CASSRDSRRGYTF

J gene: TRBJ2-1
clone size: -
D gene: TRBD2
V gene: TRBV9
CDR3 DNA: TGTGCCAGCAGCCCCCGGAGTAGCGGGGGTAATGAGCAGTTCTTC
CDR3 protein: CASSPRSSGGNEQFF

J gene: TRBJ2-2
clone size: once
D gene: TRBD1
V gene: TRBV5-1
CDR3 DNA: TGCGCCAGCAGCCTAGGACAGGGAAACACCGGGGAGCTGTTTTTT
CDR3 protein: CASSLGQGNTGELFF

J gene: TRBJ1-6
clone size: -
D gene: -
V gene: TRBV9
CDR3 DNA: TGTGCCAGCAGCGTTCAGGGTAACAATTCACCCCTCCACTTT
CDR3 protein: CASSVQGNNSPLHF

J gene: TRBJ2-2
clone size: -
D gene: TRBD1
V gene: TRBV5-4
CDR3 DNA: TGTGCCAGCAGCCGAGTAGGGGTGACAGGGACCGGGGAGCTGTTTTTT
CDR3 protein: CASSRVGVTGTGELFF

J gene: TRBJ2-7
clone size: -
D gene: TRBD1
V gene: TRBV5-4
CDR3 DNA: TGTGCCAGCAGCTCCCAAAACCGGGACAGGGGTACCTACGAGCAGTACTTC
CDR3 protein: CASSSQNRDRGTYEQYF

J gene: TRBJ1-4
clone size: -
D gene: -
V gene: TRBV27
CDR3 DNA: TGTGCCAATTCTGGCCGTGGGTCAGGGGAAAAACTGTTTTTT
CDR3 protein: CANSGRGSGEKLFF

J gene: TRBJ1-2
clone size: few
D gene: TRBD1
V gene: TRBV28
CDR3 DNA: TGTGCCAGCAGCCGAGACAGGGCGGGAGGCTACACCTTC
CDR3 protein: CASSRDRAGGYTF

J gene: TRBJ1-5
clone size: -
D gene: -
V gene: TRBV28
CDR3 DNA: TGTGCCTCAGGCGGGGGCGCCAATCAGCCCCAGCATTTT
CDR3 protein: CASGGGANQPQHF

J gene: TRBJ2-2
clone size: -
D gene: -
V gene: TRBV11-3
CDR3 DNA: TGTGCCAGCAGCCTCCTCAACACCGGGGAGCTGTTTTTT
CDR3 protein: CASSLLNTGELFF

J gene: TRBJ2-1
clone size: -
D gene: -
V gene: TRBV18
CDR3 DNA: TGTGCCAGCTCACCCCTTAGGGGTAAGGATGAGCAGTTCTTC
CDR3 protein: CASSPLRGKDEQFF

J gene: TRBJ1-2
clone size: -
D gene: -
V gene: TRBV6-5
CDR3 DNA: TGTGCCAGACGGACATTGGGCTACACCTTC
CDR3 protein: CARRTLGYTF

J gene: TRBJ2-5
clone size: few
D gene: TRBD2
V gene: TRBV2
CDR3 DNA: TGTGCCAGCAGGGGACTAGCGGGGGGCCCCCAAGAGACCCAGTACTTC
CDR3 protein: CASRGLAGGPQETQYF

J gene: TRBJ2-3
clone size: -
D gene: -
V gene: TRBV5-1
CDR3 DNA: TGCGCCAGCAGCCAGGCACAGAGCACAGATACGCAGTATTTT
CDR3 protein: CASSQAQSTDTQYF

J gene: TRBJ2-1
clone size: -
D gene: TRBD2
V gene: TRBV6-2/TRBV6-3
CDR3 DNA: TGTGCCAGCAGTTACTCTGGACTAGCGGGGGGGATCAATGAGCAGTTCTTC
CDR3 protein: CASSYSGLAGGINEQFF

J gene: TRBJ1-2
clone size: -
D gene: -
V gene: TRBV12-5
CDR3 DNA: TGTGCTAGTGGTTTGCAGGGGAACTATGGCTACACCTTC
CDR3 protein: CASGLQGNYGYTF

J gene: TRBJ1-5
clone size: -
D gene: -
V gene: TRBV6-6
CDR3 DNA: TGTGCCAGCAGACCCGGGGGGAGTTCGGGCAATCAGCCCCAGCATTTT
CDR3 protein: CASRPGGSSGNQPQHF

J gene: TRBJ1-1
clone size: -
D gene: -
V gene: TRBV20-1
CDR3 DNA: TGCAGTGCTAGTGCCGGCATTGGGGGCCGGCTGGCTGAAGCTTTCTTT
CDR3 protein: CSASAGIGGRLAEAFF

J gene: TRBJ1-2
clone size: -
D gene: -
V gene: TRBV6-2/TRBV6-3
CDR3 DNA: TGTGCCAGCAGTTACCCCAACAGGGTAGGAGACTATGGCTACACCTTC
CDR3 protein: CASSYPNRVGDYGYTF

J gene: TRBJ2-1
clone size: -
D gene: TRBD1
V gene: TRBV5-5
CDR3 DNA: TGTGCCAGCAGCTTGGTGGTAGGGACAGGGGGCGATGAGCAGTTCTTC
CDR3 protein: CASSLVVGTGGDEQFF

J gene: TRBJ2-3
clone size: few
D gene: -
V gene: TRBV6-6
CDR3 DNA: TGTGCCAGCCAACGGGGAGATACGCAGTATTTT
CDR3 protein: CASQRGDTQYF

J gene: TRBJ1-3
clone size: -
D gene: TRBD1
V gene: TRBV9
CDR3 DNA: TGTGCCAGCAGCGCGACAGGGAGCTCTGGAAACACCATATATTTT
CDR3 protein: CASSATGSSGNTIYF

J gene: TRBJ2-6
clone size: -
D gene: -
V gene: TRBV7-3
CDR3 DNA: TGTGCCAGCAGCTACCGGGACACTATCTCTGGGGCCAACGTCCTGACTTTC
CDR3 protein: CASSYRDTISGANVLTF

J gene: TRBJ2-5
clone size: -
D gene: TRBD2
V gene: TRBV5-5
CDR3 DNA: TGTGCCAGCAGCCCCGACGCTAGCGGGGGGAGGGAGACCCAGTACTTC
CDR3 protein: CASSPDASGGRETQYF

J gene: TRBJ2-1
clone size: -
D gene: TRBD2
V gene: TRBV7-3
CDR3 DNA: TGTGCCAGCAGCCCCTTTGGGTTAGGAAGACTAGCCGATACCTACAATGAGCAGTTCTTC
CDR3 protein: CASSPFGLGRLADTYNEQFF

J gene: TRBJ2-3
clone size: -
D gene: -
V gene: TRBV5-3
CDR3 DNA: TGTGCCAGGGGGGGGCCAAGCACAGATACGCAGTATTTT
CDR3 protein: CARGGPSTDTQYF

J gene: TRBJ2-1
clone size: -
D gene: TRBD2
V gene: TRBV19
CDR3 DNA: TGTGCCACCAAAGGAACTAAACTAGCGGGGTACAATGAGCAGTTCTTC
CDR3 protein: CATKGTKLAGYNEQFF

J gene: TRBJ2-7
clone size: -
D gene: -
V gene: TRBV29-1
CDR3 DNA: TGCAGCGTTGAAGTGGAGGGATACCCCTACGAGCAGTACTTC
CDR3 protein: CSVEVEGYPYEQYF

J gene: TRBJ2-1
clone size: once
D gene: TRBD2
V gene: TRBV5-1
CDR3 DNA: TGCGCCAGCAGCCCTTGGGTGCGGGGGACCTACAATGAGCAGTTCTTC
CDR3 protein: CASSPWVRGTYNEQFF

J gene: TRBJ1-2
clone size: -
D gene: -
V gene: TRBV30
CDR3 DNA: TGTGCCTGGACAGGCACTAACTATGGCTACACCTTC
CDR3 protein: CAWTGTNYGYTF

J gene: TRBJ2-5
clone size: -
D gene: -
V gene: TRBV5-4
CDR3 DNA: TGTGCCAGCAGCTTGGAGGCAACCGGACAGCAAGAGACCCAGTACTTC
CDR3 protein: CASSLEATGQQETQYF

J gene: TRBJ1-2
clone size: -
D gene: -
V gene: TRBV27
CDR3 DNA: TGTGCCAGCAGTTTATCGTACAGGGTTGACTATGGCTACACCTTC
CDR3 protein: CASSLSYRVDYGYTF

J gene: TRBJ2-2
clone size: -
D gene: -
V gene: TRBV27
CDR3 DNA: TGTGCCAGCAGTAAATTCGCCCCAGCCGGGGGGCTCAACACCGGGGAGCTGTTTTTT
CDR3 protein: CASSKFAPAGGLNTGELFF